The present T cell receptor beta chain was sequenced within a study of blood T cell repertoires in COVID-19. About the research overall: Spain, Italy and the United States supplied samples that represented acute and convalescent COVID-19. From T cells, B-cell-depleted T cells, or PBMCs came the material, which was cDNA or gDNA.

CDR1 MNHNS and CDR2 SASEGT come from the germline V gene. The length of the CDR3 is 16 residues. V was clipped by 0 bases and J by 3 bases; unmatched bases: 4. Original handling: Quantification of nucleated cells was approximated via reference gene primer amplification. Sequenced by immunoSEQ multiplex PCR; TCRdb stores in-frame clones only, minus some. V and J calls and clone size come straight from that table; D and trimming were deduced from the DNA. The sample shows roughly 290,000 clones, around nine tenths of them seen only once. This TCR came from a woman aged 60-75 years with acute or convalescent COVID-19. The sequencing sample was made of peripheral blood. The rearrangement joins TRBV6-1 to TRBJ2-1; 8 nucleotides match TRBD2. The CDR3, as DNA: TGTGCCAGCAGTGAAGCGGGCGGGGGGTACTACAATGAGCAGTTCTTC. This encodes CASSEAGGGYYNEQFF.